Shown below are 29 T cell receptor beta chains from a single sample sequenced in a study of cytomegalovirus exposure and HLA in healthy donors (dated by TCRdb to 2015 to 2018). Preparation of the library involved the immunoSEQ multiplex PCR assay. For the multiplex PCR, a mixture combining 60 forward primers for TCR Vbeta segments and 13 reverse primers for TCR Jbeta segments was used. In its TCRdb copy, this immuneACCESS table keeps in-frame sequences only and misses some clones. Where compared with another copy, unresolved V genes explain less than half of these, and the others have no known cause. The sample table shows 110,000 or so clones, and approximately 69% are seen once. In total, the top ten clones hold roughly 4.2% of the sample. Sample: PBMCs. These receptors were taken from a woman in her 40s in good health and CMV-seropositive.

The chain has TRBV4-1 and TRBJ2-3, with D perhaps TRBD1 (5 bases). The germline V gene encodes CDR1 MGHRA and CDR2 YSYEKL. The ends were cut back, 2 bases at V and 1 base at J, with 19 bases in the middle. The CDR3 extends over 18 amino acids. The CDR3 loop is CASSQPPPLGVGTDTQYF. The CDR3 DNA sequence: TGCGCCAGCAGCCAACCTCCGCCCCTAGGGGTGGGCACAGATACGCAGTATTTT.

The CDR3 is CASSPGTGIEKLFF. The CDR3 region has the DNA TGTGCCAGCAGCCCAGGGACAGGGATTGAAAAACTGTTTTTT. The chain couples TRBV7-9 to TRBJ1-4, with 9 bases that match TRBD1. J gave up 7 bases and V 5 bases, and 5 bases lay outside the gene matches. This CDR3 spans 14 amino acids. The V gene's germline CDR1 is SEHNR and CDR2 FQNEAQ (reference sequence).

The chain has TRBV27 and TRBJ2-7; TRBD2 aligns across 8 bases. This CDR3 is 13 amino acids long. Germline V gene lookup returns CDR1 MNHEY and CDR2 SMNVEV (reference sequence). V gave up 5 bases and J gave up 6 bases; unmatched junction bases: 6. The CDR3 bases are TGTGCCAGCAGTCCCCCCGGGAGGGGCGAGCAGTACTTC. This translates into CASSPPGRGEQYF.

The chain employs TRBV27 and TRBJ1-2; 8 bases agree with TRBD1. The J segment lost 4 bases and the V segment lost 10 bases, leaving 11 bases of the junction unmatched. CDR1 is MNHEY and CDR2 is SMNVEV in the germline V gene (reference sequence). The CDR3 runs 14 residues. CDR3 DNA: TGTGCCACTTATGACAGGGGCGGTCGCTATGGCTACACCTTC. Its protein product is CATYDRGGRYGYTF.

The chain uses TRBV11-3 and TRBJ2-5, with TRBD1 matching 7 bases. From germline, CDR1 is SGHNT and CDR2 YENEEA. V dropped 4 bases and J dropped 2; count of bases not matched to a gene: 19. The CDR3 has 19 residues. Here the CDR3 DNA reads TGTGCCAGCAGCTCAAGCTTTGAGCCGTCGACAGGGCCTCAAGAGACCCAGTACTTC. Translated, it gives CASSSSFEPSTGPQETQYF.

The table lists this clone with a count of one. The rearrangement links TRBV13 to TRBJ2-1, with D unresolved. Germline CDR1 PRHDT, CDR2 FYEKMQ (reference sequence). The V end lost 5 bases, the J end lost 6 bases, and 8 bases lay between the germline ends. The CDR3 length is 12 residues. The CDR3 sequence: CASSPSRNEQFF. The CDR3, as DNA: TGTGCCAGCAGCCCGTCCCGCAATGAGCAGTTCTTC.

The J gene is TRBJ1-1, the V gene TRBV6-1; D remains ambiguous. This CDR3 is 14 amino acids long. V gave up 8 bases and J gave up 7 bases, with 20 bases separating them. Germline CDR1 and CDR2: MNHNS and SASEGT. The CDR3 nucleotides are TGTGCCAGCTCGAGGAGAGGCTTCAAACGTGAAGCTTTCTTT. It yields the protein CASSRRGFKREAFF.

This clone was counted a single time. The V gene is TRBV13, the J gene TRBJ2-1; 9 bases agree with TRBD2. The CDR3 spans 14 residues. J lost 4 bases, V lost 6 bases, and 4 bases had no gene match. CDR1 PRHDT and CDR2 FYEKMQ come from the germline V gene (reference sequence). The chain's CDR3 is CASRRGGGYNEQFF. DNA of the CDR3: TGTGCCAGCAGGCGGGGGGGCGGTTACAATGAGCAGTTCTTC.

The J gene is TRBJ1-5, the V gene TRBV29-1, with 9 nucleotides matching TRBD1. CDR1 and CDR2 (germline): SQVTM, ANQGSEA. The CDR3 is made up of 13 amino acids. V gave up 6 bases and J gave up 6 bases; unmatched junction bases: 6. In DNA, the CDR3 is TGCAGCGTGGGGACAGGGATAGGTCAGCCCCAGCATTTT. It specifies CSVGTGIGQPQHF.

The CDR3 nucleotides read TGTGCCAGCAGTAAGACAGGGGACGAGCAGTACTTC. Translation: CASSKTGDEQYF. The V gene is TRBV6-1, the J gene TRBJ2-7, with TRBD1 matching 8 bases. Germline loops: CDR1 MNHNS, CDR2 SASEGT. The CDR3 totals 12 residues. The ends lost 5 bases at V and 5 bases at J; junction bases unmatched: 2.

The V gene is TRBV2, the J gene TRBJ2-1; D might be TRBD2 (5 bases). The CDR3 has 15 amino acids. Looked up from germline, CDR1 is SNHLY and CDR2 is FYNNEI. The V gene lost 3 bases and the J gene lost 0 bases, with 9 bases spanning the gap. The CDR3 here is CASSDDGVSYNEQFF. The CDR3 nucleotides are TGTGCCAGCAGTGACGACGGGGTCTCCTACAATGAGCAGTTCTTC.

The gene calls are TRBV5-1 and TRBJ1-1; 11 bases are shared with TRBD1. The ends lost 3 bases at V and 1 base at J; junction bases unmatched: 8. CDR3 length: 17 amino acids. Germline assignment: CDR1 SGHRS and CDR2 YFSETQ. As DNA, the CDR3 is TGCGCCAGCAGCTCCCAGGACAGGGGGCGTGGGAACACTGAAGCTTTCTTT. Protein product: CASSSQDRGRGNTEAFF.

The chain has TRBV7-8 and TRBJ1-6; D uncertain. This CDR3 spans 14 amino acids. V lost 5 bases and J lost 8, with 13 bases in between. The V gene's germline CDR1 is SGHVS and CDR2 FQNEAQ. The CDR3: CASSPHPADSPLHF. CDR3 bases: TGTGCCAGCAGCCCACACCCAGCGGATTCACCCCTCCACTTT. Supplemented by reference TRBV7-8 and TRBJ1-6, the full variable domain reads GAGVSQSPRYKVAKRGQDVALRCDPISGHVSLFWYQQALGQGPEFLTYFQNEAQLDKSGLPSDRFFAERPEGSVSTLKIQRTQQEDSAVYLCASSPHPADSPLHFGNGTRLTVT.

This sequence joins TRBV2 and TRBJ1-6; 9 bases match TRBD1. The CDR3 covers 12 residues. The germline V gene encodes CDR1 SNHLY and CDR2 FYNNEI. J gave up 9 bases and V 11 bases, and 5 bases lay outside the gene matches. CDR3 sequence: CAGQGWGSPLHF. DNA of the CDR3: TGTGCCGGACAGGGGTGGGGTTCACCCCTCCACTTT.

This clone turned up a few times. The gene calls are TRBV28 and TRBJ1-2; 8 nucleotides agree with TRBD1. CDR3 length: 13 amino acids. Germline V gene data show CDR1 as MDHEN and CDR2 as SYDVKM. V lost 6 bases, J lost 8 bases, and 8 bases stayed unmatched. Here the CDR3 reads CASRAAGGAGYTF. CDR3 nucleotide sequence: TGTGCCAGCAGGGCCGCAGGGGGCGCGGGCTACACCTTC.

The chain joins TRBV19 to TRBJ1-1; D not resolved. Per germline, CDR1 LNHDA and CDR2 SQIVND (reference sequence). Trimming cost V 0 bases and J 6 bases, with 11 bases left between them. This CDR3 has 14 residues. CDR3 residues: CASSIDGKRAEAFF. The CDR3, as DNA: TGTGCCAGTAGTATAGATGGCAAGCGGGCTGAAGCTTTCTTT.

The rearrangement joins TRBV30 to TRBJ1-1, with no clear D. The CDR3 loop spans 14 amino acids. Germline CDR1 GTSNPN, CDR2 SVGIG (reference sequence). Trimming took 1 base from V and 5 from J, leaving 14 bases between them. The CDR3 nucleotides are TGTGCCTGGAGTGGCGACACCGCCAGAACTGAAGCTTTCTTT. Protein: CAWSGDTARTEAFF.

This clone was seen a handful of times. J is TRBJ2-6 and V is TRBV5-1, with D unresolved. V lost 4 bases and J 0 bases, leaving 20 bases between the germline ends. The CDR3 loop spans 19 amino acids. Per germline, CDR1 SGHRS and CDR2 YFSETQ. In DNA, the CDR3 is TGCGCCAGCAGCCTACACCCCGGGTCAGAAGGCTCTGGGGCCAACGTCCTGACTTTC. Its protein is CASSLHPGSEGSGANVLTF.

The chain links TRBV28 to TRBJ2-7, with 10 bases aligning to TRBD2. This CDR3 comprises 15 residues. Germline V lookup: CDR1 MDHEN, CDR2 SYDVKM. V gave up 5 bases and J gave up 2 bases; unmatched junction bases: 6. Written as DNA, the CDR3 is TGTGCCAGCAGTCTTAGCGGGAGGCCTCCCTACGAGCAGTACTTC. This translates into CASSLSGRPPYEQYF.

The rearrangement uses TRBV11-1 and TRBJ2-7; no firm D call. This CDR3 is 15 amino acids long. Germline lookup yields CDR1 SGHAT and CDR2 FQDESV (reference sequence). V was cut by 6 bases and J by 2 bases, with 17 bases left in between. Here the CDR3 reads CASSPPTSAAYEQYF. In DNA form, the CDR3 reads TGTGCCAGCAGTCCCCCTACGTCCGCCGCCTACGAGCAGTACTTC.

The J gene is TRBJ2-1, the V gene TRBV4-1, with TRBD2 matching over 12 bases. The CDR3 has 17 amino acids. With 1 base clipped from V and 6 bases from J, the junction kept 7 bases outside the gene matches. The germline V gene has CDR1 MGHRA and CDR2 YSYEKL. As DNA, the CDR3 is TGCGCCAGCAGCCAAGCGACCCTAGCGGGGGGGCGCAATGAGCAGTTCTTC. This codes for CASSQATLAGGRNEQFF.

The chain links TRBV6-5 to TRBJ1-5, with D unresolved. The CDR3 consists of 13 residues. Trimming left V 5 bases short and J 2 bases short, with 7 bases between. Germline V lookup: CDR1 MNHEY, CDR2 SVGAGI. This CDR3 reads CASSRVGNQPQHF. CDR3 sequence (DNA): TGTGCCAGCAGTCGGGTTGGCAATCAGCCCCAGCATTTT.

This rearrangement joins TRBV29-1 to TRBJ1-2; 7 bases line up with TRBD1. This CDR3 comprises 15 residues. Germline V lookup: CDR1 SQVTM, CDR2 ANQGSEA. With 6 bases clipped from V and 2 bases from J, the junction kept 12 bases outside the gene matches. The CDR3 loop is CSVRPPGQTNYGYTF. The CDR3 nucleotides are TGCAGCGTGCGCCCACCGGGACAGACAAACTATGGCTACACCTTC.

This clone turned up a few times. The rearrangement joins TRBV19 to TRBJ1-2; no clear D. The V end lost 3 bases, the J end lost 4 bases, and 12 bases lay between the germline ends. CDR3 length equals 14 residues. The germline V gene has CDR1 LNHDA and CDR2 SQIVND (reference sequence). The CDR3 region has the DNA TGTGCCAGTAGTATGACACGGGGAGGCTATGGCTACACCTTC. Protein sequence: CASSMTRGGYGYTF.

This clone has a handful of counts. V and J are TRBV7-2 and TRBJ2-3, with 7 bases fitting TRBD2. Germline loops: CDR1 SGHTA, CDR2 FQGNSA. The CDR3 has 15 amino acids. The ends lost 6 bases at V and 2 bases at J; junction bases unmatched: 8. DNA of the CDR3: TGTGCCAGCAGGCGGGCTAGCGGACTCACAGATACGCAGTATTTT. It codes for CASRRASGLTDTQYF.

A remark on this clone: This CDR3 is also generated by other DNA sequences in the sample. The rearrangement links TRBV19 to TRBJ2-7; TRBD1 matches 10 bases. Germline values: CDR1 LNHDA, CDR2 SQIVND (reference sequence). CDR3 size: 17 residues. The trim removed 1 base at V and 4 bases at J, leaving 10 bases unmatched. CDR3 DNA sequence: TGTGCCAGTAGTATAGCCACCGGGACAGGGGTTTCTTACGAGCAGTACTTC. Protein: CASSIATGTGVSYEQYF.

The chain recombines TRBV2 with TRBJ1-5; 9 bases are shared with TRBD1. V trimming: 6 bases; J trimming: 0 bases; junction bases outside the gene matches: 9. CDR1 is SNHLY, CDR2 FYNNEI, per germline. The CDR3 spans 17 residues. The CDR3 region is CASRTGTGRDSNQPQHF. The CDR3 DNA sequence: TGTGCCAGCAGGACCGGGACAGGGCGTGATAGCAATCAGCCCCAGCATTTT.

In DNA, the CDR3 is TGTGCCAGCTCTCAGGGACACGGGGAGACCCAGTACTTC. It encodes CASSQGHGETQYF. J is TRBJ2-5 and V is TRBV18; TRBD1 might be the D (6 bases). V shed 6 bases and J shed 5 bases, with 13 bases lying between them. The germline gives CDR1 KGHSH, CDR2 LQKENI. This CDR3 is 13 amino acids long.

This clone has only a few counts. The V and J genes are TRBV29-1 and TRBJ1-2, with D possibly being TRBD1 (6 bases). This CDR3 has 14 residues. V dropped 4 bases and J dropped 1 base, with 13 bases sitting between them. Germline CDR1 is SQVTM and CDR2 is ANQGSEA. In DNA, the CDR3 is TGCAGCGTTGGAACCCCGGGACATAACTATGGCTACACCTTC. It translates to CSVGTPGHNYGYTF.